This entry describes one T cell receptor (beta chain). No antigen is known for it. Base qualities are not recorded, but no much larger clone differs from it by a single base. CDR1 and CDR2 (SGDLS, YYNGEE) derive from the germline V gene. The CDR3 starts with the cysteine, ends with the phenylalanine, and has 14 residues. Left in the record is the CDR3 DNA by itself, 42 bases read in frame from the first base. Relative to germline, V is 0 bases shorter and J is 5 bases shorter, with 10 bases between their ends. The entire amount of isolated RNA was reverse transcribed using the High Capacity cDNA Reverse Transcription Kit, so the sequenced TCRB transcripts were expressed ones. Deep immunoSEQ sequencing was applied to naive, central memory and regulatory T cell samples, giving an average of about 3.57 million total reads per sample. Sorted cells were lysed in RLT buffer and RNA was extracted with DNase-treated RNeasy Micro or Mini kits, depending on cell number. To prevent cross-contamination, each cell subset was processed individually, whereas patient and healthy donor samples were processed jointly. The immunoSEQ multiplex PCR was used to amplify TCRB sequences from cDNA, generating 87-bp fragments that spanned the CDR3 region. Sequencing of the amplicons was performed on the Illumina HiSeq platform. Processing in the source paper ran as follows. PCR bias was corrected computationally using synthetic template baselines, and reads within Hamming distance 2 were collapsed, with unmergeable singletons discarded. By aligning reads against IMGT, V, D and J genes, CDR3 length, and insertions or deletions at six rearrangement sites were assigned. Clonotype counts were normalized to sorted cell number within each subset before computing true diversity and Gini coefficients with the tcR R package. Repertoire sharing was quantified using the overlap coefficient calculated on TCRB nucleotide sequences. Out-of-frame TCRB sequences from naive cells were analyzed as a proxy for the pre-selection repertoire. The table comes from immuneACCESS by way of TCRdb, which keeps in-frame sequences with V and J called. Part of the clones is missing from these tables; in studies checked, under half for an unresolved V gene and the rest for unknown reasons. From that table come the V and J calls and clone size; the DNA was used to work out D and trimming. This sample is represented by around 500,000 clones; over 10% of them were singletons. The ten largest make up more than 0.045% of the sample.

The entry originates in a study of beta chain features in type 1 diabetes (dated by TCRdb to the late 2010s). Background for the entire study: No differences in mean age, gender distribution, total cell number or subset yield were found between patients and healthy donors. The study compared the TCRB repertoires of sorted circulating CD4+ T cell subsets in recently diagnosed type 1 diabetes patients with those in matched healthy donors. Regulatory and stem cell-like memory subsets were obtained from only 8 patients and roughly eight healthy donors, while naive and central memory subsets were obtained from all 30 or so donors. A total of about 110 million sorted cells were examined across all samples, and the number of cells per subset was strongly correlated with RNA yield.

From each donor, a single peripheral blood sample of around 120 mL on average was drawn into heparinised tubes. A BD FACSAria II and a panel including CD45RO, CCR7, CD25, CD127, CD95 and CD27 were used to sort naive, central memory, regulatory and stem cell-like memory CD4+ T cells. Every sorted population had a purity above 95%. PBMCs were isolated right away by Lymphoprep density gradient centrifugation and were stained directly, without culture. To minimize batch effects, samples were stained and sorted in pairs, one healthy donor with one patient per experiment. What the research found in general, with its limitations: Because the HLA sub-analyses included only small numbers of individuals, any influence of HLA type on TCRB rearrangement was left unresolved. At VDJ recombination sites, type 1 diabetes patients had fewer insertions and more deleted nucleotides, which implies abnormalities in thymic rearrangement. Because cDNA was sequenced instead of genomic DNA, highly expressing activated cells could be over-represented, though the groups showed no difference in activation or CD3 levels. The naive, central memory and regulatory TCRB repertoires appeared to resemble one another more closely among patients than among healthy donors. In all four CD4+ subsets, TCRB CDR3 length was moderately but significantly shorter in type 1 diabetes patients. Shorter templates might be favored by PCR, yet because patient and control samples were amplified and corrected together, any such skew would affect both groups equally.

Sequencing was carried out using naive CD4+ T cells from blood. This specimen's cell subset or site label, per the study, means: true naive CD4+ T cells. The clonotype was recovered from a woman aged 18-30 years in good health. This sequence uses TRBV9 and TRBJ2-3, with TRBD1 tentatively as D gene (6 bases match). The sequence in DNA is TGTGCCAGCAGCGTAGGGGACATCCGAGATACGCAGTATTTT. Its translation reads: CASSVGDIRDTQYF.